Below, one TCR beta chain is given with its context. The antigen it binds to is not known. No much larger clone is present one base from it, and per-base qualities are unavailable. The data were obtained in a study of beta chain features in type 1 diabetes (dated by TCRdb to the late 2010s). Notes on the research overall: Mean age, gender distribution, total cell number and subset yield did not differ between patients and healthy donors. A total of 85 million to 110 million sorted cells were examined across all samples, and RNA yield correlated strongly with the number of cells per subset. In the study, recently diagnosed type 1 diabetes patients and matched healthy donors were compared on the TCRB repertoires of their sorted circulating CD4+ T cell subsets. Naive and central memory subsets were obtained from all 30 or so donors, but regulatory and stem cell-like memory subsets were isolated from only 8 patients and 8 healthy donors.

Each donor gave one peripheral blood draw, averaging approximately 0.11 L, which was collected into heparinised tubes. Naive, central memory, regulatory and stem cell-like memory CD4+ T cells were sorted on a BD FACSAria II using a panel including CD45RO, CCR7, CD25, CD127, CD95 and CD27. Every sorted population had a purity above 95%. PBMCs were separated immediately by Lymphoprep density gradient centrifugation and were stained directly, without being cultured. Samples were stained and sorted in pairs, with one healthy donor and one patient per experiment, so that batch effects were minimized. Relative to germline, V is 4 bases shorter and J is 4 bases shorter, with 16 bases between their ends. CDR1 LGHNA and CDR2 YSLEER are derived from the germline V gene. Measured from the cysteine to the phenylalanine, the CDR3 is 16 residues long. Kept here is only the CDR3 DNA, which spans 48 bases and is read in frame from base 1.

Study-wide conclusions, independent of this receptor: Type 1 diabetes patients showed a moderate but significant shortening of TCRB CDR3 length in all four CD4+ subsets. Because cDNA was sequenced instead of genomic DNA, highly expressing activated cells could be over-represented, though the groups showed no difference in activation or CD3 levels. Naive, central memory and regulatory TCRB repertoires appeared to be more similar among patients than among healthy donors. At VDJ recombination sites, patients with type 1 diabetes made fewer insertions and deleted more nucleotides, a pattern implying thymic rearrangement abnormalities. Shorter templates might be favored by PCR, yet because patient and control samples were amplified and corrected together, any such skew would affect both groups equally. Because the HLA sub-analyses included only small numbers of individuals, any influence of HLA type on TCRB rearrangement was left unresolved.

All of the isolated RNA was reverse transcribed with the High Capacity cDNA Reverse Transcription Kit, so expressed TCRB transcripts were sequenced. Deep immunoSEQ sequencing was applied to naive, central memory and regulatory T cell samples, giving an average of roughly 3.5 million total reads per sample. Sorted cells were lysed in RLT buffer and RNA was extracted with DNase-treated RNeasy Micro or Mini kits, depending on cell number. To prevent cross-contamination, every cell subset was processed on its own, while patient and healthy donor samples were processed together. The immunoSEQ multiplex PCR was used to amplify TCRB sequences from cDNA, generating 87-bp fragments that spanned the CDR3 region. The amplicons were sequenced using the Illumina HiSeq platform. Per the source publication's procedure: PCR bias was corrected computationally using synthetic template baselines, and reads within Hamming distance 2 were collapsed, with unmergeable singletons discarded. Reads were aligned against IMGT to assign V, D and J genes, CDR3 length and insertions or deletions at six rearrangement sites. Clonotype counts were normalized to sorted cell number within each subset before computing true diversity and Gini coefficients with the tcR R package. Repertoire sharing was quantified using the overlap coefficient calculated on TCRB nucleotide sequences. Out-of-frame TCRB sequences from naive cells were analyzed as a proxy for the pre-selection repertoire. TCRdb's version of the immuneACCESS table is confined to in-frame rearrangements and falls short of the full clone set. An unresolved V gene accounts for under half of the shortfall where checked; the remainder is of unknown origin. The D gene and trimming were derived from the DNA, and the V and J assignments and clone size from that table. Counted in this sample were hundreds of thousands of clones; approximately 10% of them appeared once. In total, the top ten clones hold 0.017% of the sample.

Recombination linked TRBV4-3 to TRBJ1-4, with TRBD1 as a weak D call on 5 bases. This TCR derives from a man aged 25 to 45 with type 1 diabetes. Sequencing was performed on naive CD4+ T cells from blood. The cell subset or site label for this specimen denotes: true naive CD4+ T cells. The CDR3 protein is CASSRGTLRDNEKLFF. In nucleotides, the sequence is TGCGCCAGCAGCCGCGGGACCCTTCGAGATAATGAAAAACTGTTTTTT.